The T cell receptor (beta chain) under discussion was sequenced for a study of blood T cell repertoires in COVID-19. Whole-study context: COVID-19 samples collected from the United States, Italy and Spain covered acute and convalescent phases. T cells, B-cell-depleted T cells, or PBMCs supplied cDNA or gDNA.

V was clipped by 6 bases and J by 1 base; unmatched bases: 6. Germline assignment: CDR1 SEHNR and CDR2 FQNEAQ (reference sequence). The CDR3 spans 17 residues. This clone was detected once. In the original workflow: Reference gene primer amplification gave estimated nucleated cell counts. The method was immunoSEQ multiplex PCR; TCRdb's version includes in-frame clones alone and lacks a portion of them. V, J and clone size are taken as reported in that table, and D and trimming were inferred from the DNA itself. The sample comprises around 64,000 clones, about 88% of which are singletons, and roughly 4.6% rests with the top ten.

Sequencing was carried out using peripheral blood. The sequence came from an older man in a cohort sampled during active COVID-19. The chain is built from TRBV7-9 and TRBJ2-2, with 12 bases aligning to TRBD2. As DNA, the CDR3 is TGTGCCAGCAGACGGACTAGCGGGACCTTGAACACCGGGGAGCTGTTTTTT. It translates to CASRRTSGTLNTGELFF.